Listed here are 5 T cell receptor beta chains from one sample, sequenced in a study of identical twins. TCRdb called the 5' RACE reads again in MiXCR, with one record for every CDR3 protein. The sample consists of about 570,000 distinct CDR3 sequences, around 9.6% of them appearing once. The same sample was also studied in work on yellow fever vaccine responses in identical twins.

Material: PBMCs. These receptors came from a young woman in good health.

The chain recombines TRBV6-1 with TRBJ2-5; 10 bases agree with TRBD2. The junction had 14 bases not matched to a gene; V was cut back by 5 bases and J by 5 bases. The CDR3 extends over 17 amino acids. Germline lookup yields CDR1 MNHNS and CDR2 SASEGT. In DNA form, the CDR3 reads TGTGCCAGCAGTCCGGGGCGTAGCGGGGGGCCCCGGGAGACCCAGTACTTC. Its protein product is CASSPGRSGGPRETQYF.

This clonotype was found many times. The chain links TRBV12-3 or TRBV12-4 to TRBJ2-4; D not resolved. This CDR3 region has 14 residues. Deletions cut 0 bases from V and 4 bases from J, with 7 bases between. As DNA, the CDR3 is TGTGCCAGCAGTTTAGCCGGCGGTAAAAACATTCAGTACTTC. Protein sequence: CASSLAGGKNIQYF.

V gene TRBV7-2 combines with J gene TRBJ2-7, with TRBD2 identical over 7 bases. This CDR3 comprises 17 residues. J was trimmed by 1 base and V by 0 bases; bases with no gene match: 9. CDR1 and CDR2 (germline): SGHTA, FQGNSA. CDR3 amino acids: CASSLAGMRRGSYEQYF. CDR3 sequence (DNA): TGTGCCAGCAGCTTAGCGGGTATGAGGCGGGGGTCCTACGAGCAGTACTTC.

This clonotype has ten or more counts. This sequence joins TRBV29-1 and TRBJ2-4, with D possibly called TRBD1 or TRBD2 (5 bases each). The V end lost 0 bases, the J end lost 6 bases, and 6 bases lay between the germline ends. Germline lookup yields CDR1 SQVTM and CDR2 ANQGSEA. This CDR3 is 12 amino acids long. CDR3 sequence reads: CSVEEGPNIQYF. The DNA of the CDR3 is TGCAGCGTTGAAGAGGGACCAAACATTCAGTACTTC. The full variable domain, in which reference TRBV29-1 and TRBJ2-4 provide the parts outside the CDR3, is SAVISQKPSRDICQRGTSLTIQCQVDSQVTMMFWYRQQPGQSLTLIATANQGSEATYESGFVIDKFPISRPNLTFSTLTVSNMSPEDSSIYLCSVEEGPNIQYFGAGTRLSVL.

The chain carries TRBV6-2 or TRBV6-3 and TRBJ2-5, with 11 bases that match TRBD2. Germline CDR1 MNHEY, CDR2 SVGEGT. V gave up 3 bases and J gave up 2 bases; unmatched junction bases: 2. The CDR3 is made up of 15 amino acids. The CDR3 DNA is TGTGCCAGCAGTTATGGGACTAGCGGACAAGAGACCCAGTACTTC. Translating gives CASSYGTSGQETQYF.